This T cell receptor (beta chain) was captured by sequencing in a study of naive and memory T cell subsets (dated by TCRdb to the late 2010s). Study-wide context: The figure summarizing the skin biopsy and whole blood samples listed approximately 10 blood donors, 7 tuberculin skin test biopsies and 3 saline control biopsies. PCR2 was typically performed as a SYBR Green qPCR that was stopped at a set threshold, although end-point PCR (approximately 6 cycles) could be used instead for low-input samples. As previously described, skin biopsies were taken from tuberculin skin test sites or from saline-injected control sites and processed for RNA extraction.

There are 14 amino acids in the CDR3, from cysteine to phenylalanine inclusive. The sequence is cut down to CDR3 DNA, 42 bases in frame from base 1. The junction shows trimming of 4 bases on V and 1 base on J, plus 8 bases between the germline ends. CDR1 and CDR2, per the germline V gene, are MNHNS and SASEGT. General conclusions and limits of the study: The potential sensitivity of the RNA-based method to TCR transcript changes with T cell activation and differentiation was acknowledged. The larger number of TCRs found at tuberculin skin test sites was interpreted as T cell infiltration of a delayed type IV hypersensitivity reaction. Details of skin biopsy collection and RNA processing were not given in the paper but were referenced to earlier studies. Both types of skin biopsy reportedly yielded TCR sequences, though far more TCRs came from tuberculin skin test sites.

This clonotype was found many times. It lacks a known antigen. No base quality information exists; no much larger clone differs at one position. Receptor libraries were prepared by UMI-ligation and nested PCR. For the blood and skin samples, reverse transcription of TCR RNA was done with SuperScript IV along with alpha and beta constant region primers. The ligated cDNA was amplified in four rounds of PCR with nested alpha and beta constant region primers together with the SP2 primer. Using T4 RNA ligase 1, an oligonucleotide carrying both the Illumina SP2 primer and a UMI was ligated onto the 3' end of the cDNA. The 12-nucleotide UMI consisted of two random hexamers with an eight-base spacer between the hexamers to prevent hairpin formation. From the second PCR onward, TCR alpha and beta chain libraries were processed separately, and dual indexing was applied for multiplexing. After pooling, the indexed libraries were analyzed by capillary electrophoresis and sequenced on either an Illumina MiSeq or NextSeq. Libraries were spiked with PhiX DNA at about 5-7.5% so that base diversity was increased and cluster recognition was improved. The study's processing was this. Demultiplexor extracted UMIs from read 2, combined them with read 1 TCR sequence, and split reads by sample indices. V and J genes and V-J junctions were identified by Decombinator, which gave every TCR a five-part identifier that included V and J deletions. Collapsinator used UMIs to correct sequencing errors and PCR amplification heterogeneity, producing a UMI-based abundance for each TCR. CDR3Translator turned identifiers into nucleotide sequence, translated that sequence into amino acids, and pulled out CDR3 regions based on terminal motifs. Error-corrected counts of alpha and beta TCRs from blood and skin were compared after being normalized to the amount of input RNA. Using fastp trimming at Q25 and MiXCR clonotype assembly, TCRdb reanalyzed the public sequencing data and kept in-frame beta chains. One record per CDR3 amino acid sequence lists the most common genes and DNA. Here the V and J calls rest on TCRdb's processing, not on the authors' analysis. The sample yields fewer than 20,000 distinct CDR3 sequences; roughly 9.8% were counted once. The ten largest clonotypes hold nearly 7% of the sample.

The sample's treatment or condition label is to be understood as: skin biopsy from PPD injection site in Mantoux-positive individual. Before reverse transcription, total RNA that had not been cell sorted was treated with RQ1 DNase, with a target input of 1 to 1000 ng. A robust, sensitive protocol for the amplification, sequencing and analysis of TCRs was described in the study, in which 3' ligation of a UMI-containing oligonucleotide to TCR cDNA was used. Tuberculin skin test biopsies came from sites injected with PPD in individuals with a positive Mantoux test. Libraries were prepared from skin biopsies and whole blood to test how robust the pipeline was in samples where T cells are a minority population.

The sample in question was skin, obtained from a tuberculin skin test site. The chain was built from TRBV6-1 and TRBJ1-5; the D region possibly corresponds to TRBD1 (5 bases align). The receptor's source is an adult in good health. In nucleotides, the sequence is TGTGCCAGCAGTGTTGAGGGGAGCAATCAGCCCCAGCATTTT. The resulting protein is CASSVEGSNQPQHF.